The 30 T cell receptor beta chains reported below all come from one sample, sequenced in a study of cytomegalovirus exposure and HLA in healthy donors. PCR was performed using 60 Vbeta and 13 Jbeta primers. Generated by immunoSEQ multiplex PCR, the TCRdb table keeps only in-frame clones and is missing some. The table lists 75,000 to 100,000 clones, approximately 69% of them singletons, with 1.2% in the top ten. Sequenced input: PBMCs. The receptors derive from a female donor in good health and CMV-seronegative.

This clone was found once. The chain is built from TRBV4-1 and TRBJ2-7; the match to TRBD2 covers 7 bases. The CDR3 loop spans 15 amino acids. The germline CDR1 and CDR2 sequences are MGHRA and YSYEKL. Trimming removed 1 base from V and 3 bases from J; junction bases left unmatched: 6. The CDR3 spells CASSQVLRESYEQYF. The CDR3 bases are TGCGCCAGCAGCCAAGTGCTGCGGGAGAGCTACGAGCAGTACTTC.

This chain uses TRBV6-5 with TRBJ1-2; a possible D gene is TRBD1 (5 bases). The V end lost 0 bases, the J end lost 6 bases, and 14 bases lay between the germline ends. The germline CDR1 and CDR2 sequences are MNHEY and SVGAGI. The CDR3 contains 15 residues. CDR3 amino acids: CASSYSASGVDGYTF. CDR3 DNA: TGTGCCAGCAGTTACTCCGCATCGGGGGTTGATGGCTACACCTTC.

CDR3 bases: TGTGCCAGCAGCTTAGAGTTCGGGGGAAACTATGGCTACACCTTC. It specifies CASSLEFGGNYGYTF. V usage is TRBV11-2 and J usage is TRBJ1-2; D is perhaps TRBD1 (5 bases). Deletions cut 0 bases from V and 2 bases from J, with 10 bases between. This CDR3 comprises 15 residues. Per the germline V gene, CDR1 is SGHAT and CDR2 is FQNNGV.

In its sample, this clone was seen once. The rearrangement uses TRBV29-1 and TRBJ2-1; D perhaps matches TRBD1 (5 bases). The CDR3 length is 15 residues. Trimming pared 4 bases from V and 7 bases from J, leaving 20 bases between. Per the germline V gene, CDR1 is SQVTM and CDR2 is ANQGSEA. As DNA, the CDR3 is TGCAGCGTTGGACAAGCAGGGCCTTACATGAATGAGCAGTTCTTC. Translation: CSVGQAGPYMNEQFF.

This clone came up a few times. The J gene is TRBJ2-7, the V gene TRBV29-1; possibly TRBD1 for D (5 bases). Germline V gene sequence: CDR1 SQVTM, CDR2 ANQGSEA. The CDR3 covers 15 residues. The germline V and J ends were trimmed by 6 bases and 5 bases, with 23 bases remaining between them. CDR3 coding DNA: TGCAGCGTGAGAAACGGACATTCCGAAGCCCACGAGCAGTACTTC. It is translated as CSVRNGHSEAHEQYF.

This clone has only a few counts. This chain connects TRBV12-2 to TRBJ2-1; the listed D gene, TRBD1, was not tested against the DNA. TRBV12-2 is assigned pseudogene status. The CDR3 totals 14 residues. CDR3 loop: CASRPHSSYNEQFF. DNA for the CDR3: TGTGCAAGTCGCCCCCATTCATCCTACAATGAGCAGTTCTTC.

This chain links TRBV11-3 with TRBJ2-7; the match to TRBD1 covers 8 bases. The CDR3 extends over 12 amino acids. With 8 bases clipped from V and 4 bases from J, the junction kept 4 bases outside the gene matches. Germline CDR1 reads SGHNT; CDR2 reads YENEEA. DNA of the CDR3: TGTGCCAGCCGAGACAGGGGATACGAGCAGTACTTC. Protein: CASRDRGYEQYF.

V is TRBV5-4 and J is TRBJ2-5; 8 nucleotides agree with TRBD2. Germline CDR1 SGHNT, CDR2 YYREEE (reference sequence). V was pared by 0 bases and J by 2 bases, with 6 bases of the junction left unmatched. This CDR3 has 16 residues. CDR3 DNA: TGTGCCAGCAGCTTGGGGGGACTAGTAAAACAAGAGACCCAGTACTTC. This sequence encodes CASSLGGLVKQETQYF. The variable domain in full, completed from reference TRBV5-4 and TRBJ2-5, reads ETGVTQSPTHLIKTRGQQVTLRCSSQSGHNTVSWYQQALGQGPQFIFQYYREEENGRGNFPPRFSGLQFPNYSSELNVNALELDDSALYLCASSLGGLVKQETQYFGPGTRLLVL.

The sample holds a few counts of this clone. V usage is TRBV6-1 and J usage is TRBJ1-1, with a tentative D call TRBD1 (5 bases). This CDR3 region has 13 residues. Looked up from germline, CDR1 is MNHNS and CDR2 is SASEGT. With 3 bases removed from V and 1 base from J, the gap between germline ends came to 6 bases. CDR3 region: CASSDQGNTEAFF. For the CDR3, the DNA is TGTGCCAGCAGTGACCAGGGGAACACTGAAGCTTTCTTT.

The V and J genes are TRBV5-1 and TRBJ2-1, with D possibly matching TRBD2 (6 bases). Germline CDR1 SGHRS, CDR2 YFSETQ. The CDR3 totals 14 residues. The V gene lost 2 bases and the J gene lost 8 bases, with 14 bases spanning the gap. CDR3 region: CASSFGASADEQFF. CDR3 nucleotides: TGCGCCAGCAGCTTTGGGGCTAGCGCAGATGAGCAGTTCTTC.

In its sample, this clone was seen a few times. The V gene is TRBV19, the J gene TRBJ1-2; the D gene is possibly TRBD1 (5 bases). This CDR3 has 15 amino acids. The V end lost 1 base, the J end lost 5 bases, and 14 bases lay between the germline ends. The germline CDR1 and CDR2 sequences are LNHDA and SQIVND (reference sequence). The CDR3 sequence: CASSIGRAGRYGYTF. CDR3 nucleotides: TGTGCCAGTAGTATAGGTAGGGCAGGGCGGTATGGCTACACCTTC. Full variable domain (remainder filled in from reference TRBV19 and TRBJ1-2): DGGITQSPKYLFRKEGQNVTLSCEQNLNHDAMYWYRQDPGQGLRLIYYSQIVNDFQKGDIAEGYSVSREKKESFPLTVTSAQKNPTAFYLCASSIGRAGRYGYTFGSGTRLTVV.

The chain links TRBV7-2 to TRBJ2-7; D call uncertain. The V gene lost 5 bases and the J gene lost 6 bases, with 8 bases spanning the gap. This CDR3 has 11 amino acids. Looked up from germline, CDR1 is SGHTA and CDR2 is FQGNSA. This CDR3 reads CASSPSVEQYF. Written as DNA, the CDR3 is TGTGCCAGCAGCCCGTCCGTCGAGCAGTACTTC. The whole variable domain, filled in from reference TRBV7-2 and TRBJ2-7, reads GAGVSQSPSNKVTEKGKDVELRCDPISGHTALYWYRQSLGQGLEFLIYFQGNSAPDKSGLPSDRFSAERTGGSVSTLTIQRTQQEDSAVYLCASSPSVEQYFGPGTRLTVT.

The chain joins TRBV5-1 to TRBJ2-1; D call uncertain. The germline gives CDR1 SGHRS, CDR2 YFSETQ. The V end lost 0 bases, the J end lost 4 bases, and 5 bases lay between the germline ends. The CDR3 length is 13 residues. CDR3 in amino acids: CASSLDNYNEQFF. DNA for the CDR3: TGCGCCAGCAGCTTGGACAATTACAATGAGCAGTTCTTC. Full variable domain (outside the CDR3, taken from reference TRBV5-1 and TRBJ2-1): KAGVTQTPRYLIKTRGQQVTLSCSPISGHRSVSWYQQTPGQGLQFLFEYFSETQRNKGNFPGRFSGRQFSNSRSEMNVSTLELGDSALYLCASSLDNYNEQFFGPGTRLTVL.

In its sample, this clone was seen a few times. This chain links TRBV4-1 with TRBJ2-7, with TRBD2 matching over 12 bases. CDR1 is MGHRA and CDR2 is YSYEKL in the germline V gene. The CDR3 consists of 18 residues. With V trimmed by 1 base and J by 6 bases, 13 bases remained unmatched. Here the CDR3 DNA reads TGCGCCAGCAGCCAAGCGATCCAAGCTAGCGGGGGGGCCCGCGAGCAGTACTTC. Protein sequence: CASSQAIQASGGAREQYF.

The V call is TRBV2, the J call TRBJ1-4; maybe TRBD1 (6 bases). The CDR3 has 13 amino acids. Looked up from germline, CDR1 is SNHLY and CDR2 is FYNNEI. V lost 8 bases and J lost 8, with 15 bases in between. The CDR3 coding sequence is TGTGCCAGCCAACGGACAGAGCAAGAAAAACTGTTTTTT. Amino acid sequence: CASQRTEQEKLFF.

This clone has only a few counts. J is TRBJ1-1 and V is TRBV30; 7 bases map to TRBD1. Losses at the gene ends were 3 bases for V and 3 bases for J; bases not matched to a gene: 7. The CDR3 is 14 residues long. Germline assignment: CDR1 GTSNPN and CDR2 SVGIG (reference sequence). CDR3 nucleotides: TGTGCCTGGAGCCCCAAGGGACAGTACACTGAAGCTTTCTTT. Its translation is CAWSPKGQYTEAFF.

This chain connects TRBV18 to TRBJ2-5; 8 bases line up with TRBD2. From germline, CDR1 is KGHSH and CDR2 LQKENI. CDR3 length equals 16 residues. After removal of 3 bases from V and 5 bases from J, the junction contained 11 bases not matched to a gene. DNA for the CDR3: TGTGCCAGCTCACCCCCCATGAGCGGGGGCGGGGAGACCCAGTACTTC. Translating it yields CASSPPMSGGGETQYF.

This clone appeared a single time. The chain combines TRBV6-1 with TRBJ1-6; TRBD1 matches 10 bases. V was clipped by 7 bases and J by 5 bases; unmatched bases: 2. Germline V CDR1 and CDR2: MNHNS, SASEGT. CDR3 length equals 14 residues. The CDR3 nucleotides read TGTGCCAGCACTGGGACAGGGGATAATTCACCCCTCCACTTT. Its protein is CASTGTGDNSPLHF.

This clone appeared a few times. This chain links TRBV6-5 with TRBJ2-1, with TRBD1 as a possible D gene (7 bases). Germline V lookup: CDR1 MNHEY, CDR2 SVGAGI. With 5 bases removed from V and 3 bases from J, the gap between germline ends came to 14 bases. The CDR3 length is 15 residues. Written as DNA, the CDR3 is TGTGCCAGCAGTGGCGGGACAGAAAGCTACAATGAGCAGTTCTTC. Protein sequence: CASSGGTESYNEQFF.

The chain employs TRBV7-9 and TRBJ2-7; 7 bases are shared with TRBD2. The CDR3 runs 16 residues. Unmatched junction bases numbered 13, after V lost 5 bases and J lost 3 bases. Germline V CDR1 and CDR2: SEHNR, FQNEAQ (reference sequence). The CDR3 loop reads CASSRSGTRRGYEQYF. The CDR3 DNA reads TGTGCCAGCAGCCGGAGCGGGACCCGGAGGGGCTACGAGCAGTACTTC.

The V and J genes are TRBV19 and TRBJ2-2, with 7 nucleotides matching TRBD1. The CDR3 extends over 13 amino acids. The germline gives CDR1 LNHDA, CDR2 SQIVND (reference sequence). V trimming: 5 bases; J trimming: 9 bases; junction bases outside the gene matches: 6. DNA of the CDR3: TGTGCCAGTAGTCGCGAGGGGGCGAGGGAGCTGTTTTTT. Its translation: CASSREGARELFF.

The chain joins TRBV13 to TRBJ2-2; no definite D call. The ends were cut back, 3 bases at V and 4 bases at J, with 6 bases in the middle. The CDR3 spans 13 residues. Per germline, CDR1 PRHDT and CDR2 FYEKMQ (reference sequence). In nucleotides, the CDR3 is TGTGCCAGCAGCTTCAGGTTCACCGGGGAGCTGTTTTTT. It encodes CASSFRFTGELFF.

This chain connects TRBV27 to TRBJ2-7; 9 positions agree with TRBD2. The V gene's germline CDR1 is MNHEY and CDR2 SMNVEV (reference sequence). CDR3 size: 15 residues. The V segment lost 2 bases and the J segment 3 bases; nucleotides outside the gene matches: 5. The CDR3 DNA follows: TGTGCCAGCAGTTTAGTCCCAGCGGGAGGCTACGAGCAGTACTTC. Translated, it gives CASSLVPAGGYEQYF.

The CDR3 reads CASSPWTGHGYTF. The CDR3 nucleotides read TGTGCCAGCAGCCCATGGACAGGGCATGGCTACACCTTC. The J gene is TRBJ1-2, the V gene TRBV5-4, with 8 bases aligning to TRBD1. The CDR3 contains 13 residues. CDR1 and CDR2 from the germline V gene are SGHNT and YYREEE (reference sequence). V shed 4 bases, J shed 6 bases, and the junction held 5 bases outside the gene matches. The whole variable domain, remainder taken from reference TRBV5-4 and TRBJ1-2, is ETGVTQSPTHLIKTRGQQVTLRCSSQSGHNTVSWYQQALGQGPQFIFQYYREEENGRGNFPPRFSGLQFPNYSSELNVNALELDDSALYLCASSPWTGHGYTFGSGTRLTVV.

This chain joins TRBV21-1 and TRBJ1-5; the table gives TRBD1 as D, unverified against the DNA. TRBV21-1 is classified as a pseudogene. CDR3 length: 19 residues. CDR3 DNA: TGTGCCAGCAGCAAAGCGCTGCACAGGGTCGGCGATAGCAATCAGCCCCAGCATTTT. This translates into CASSKALHRVGDSNQPQHF.

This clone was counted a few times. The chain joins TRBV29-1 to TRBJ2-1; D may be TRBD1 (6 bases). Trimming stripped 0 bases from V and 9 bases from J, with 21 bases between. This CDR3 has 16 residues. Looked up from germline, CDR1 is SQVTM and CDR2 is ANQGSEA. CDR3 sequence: CSVEDTPGHRRGEQFF. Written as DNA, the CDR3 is TGCAGCGTTGAAGATACACCGGGACATCGCCGGGGTGAGCAGTTCTTC.

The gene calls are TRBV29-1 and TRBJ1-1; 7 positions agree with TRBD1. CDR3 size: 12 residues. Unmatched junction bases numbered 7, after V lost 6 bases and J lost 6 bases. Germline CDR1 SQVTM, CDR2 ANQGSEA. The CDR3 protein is CSVADRAAEAFF. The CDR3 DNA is TGCAGCGTCGCCGACAGGGCCGCTGAAGCTTTCTTT.

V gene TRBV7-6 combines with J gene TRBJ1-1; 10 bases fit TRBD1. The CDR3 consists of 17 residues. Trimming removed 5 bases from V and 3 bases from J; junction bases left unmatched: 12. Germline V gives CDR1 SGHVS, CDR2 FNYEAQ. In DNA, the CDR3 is TGTGCCAGCAGCCCTCAGACAGGGGGCGCGTCGGACACTGAAGCTTTCTTT. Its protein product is CASSPQTGGASDTEAFF.

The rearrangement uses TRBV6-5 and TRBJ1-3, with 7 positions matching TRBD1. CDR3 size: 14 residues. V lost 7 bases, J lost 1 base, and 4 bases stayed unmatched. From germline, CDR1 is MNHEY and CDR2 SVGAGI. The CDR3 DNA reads TGTGCCAGCAAGACAGGGCAGTCTGGAAACACCATATATTTT. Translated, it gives CASKTGQSGNTIYF.

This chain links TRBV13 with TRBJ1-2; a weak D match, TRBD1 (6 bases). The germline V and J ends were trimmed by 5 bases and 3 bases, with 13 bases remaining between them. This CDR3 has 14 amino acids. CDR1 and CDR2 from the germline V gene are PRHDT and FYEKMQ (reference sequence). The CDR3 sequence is CASSTRTVYYGYTF. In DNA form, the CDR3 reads TGTGCCAGCAGCACGCGGACAGTCTACTATGGCTACACCTTC.